The 5 T cell receptor beta chains below all came from one sample that was sequenced in a study of T-cell reconstitution after alpha-beta-depleted transplantation in children. This sample's TCRbeta library carried unique molecular identifier barcodes. TCRdb itself ran the PCR reads through MiXCR, one entry per CDR3 protein. Altogether hundreds of thousands of distinct CDR3 sequences are present, roughly 15% being singletons, with the ten largest covering 1.1%. The sequencing here drew on PBMCs from the stem cell graft donor, taken from the stem cell graft. These receptors originate from a human donor who donated a stem cell graft to a child with acute myeloid leukemia.

The rearrangement uses TRBV11-1 and TRBJ2-1, with 9 bases identical to TRBD1. V lost 2 bases and J lost 4; bases outside the gene matches: 9. The CDR3 has 17 residues. Germline V gene sequence: CDR1 SGHAT, CDR2 FQDESV (reference sequence). The CDR3 loop is CASSLFGGTGLYNEQFF. The CDR3, as DNA: TGTGCCAGCAGCTTATTTGGCGGGACAGGGCTTTACAATGAGCAGTTCTTC.

The V gene is TRBV5-6, the J gene TRBJ2-3; TRBD1 agrees at 7 bases. The germline CDR1 and CDR2 sequences are SGHDT and YYEEEE. J was trimmed by 0 bases and V by 4 bases; bases with no gene match: 11. This CDR3 comprises 17 residues. In DNA, the CDR3 is TGTGCCAGCAGCCCACTGACAGGGCCGTCTAGCACAGATACGCAGTATTTT. Its protein product is CASSPLTGPSSTDTQYF.

This clonotype was seen ten or more times. The J gene is TRBJ2-1, the V gene TRBV24-1; tentatively, D is TRBD2 (7 bases). Trimming pared 4 bases from V and 7 bases from J, leaving 13 bases between. Per the germline V gene, CDR1 is KGHDR and CDR2 is SFDVKD. This CDR3 has 14 residues. CDR3 coding DNA: TGTGCCACCAGTGACTCCGGGGGGCGGAATGAGCAGTTCTTC. It encodes CATSDSGGRNEQFF.

This clonotype has more than one count but fewer than ten. CDR3 in amino acids: CATSAWGKETQYF. The CDR3 DNA follows: TGTGCCACCAGTGCTTGGGGAAAGGAGACCCAGTACTTC. This chain joins TRBV24-1 and TRBJ2-5; D is unclear. The CDR3 runs 13 residues. The V gene's germline CDR1 is KGHDR and CDR2 SFDVKD. The germline V and J ends were trimmed by 5 bases and 5 bases, with 11 bases remaining between them.

Concerning this clonotype: At one end, the junction sequence differs from germline, possibly due to a read error. The chain joins TRBV5-1 to TRBJ1-1, with 7 bases fitting TRBD1. This CDR3 has 15 residues. The V gene's germline CDR1 is SGHRS and CDR2 YFSETQ. The CDR3 here is CASSFATGWNAEAFF. CDR3 sequence (DNA): TGCGCCAGCAGCTTTGCGACAGGGTGGAACGCTGAAGCTTTCTTT.